This TCR beta chain derives from a study of shared clonotypes between healthy human individuals. Looking at the study overall: A donor's plate count was three for CD4 naive and three for CD4 memory; CD8 naive had two and CD8 memory one. General study points: Around 5% of naive CD4 clonotypes were common to several donors. Donors were few, which limited the genetic and exposure-history diversity represented.

Only CD45RO-negative cells positively selected for CCR7 counted as naive CD8 cells, so terminally differentiated effector memory CD45RA+ cells were excluded. Authors' data handling: ImmunoSEQ gave junction-only sequences without quality scores, so filtering differed. This table comes from immunoSEQ multiplex PCR, and its TCRdb copy is limited to in-frame clones, with some not included. The V and J calls and clone size are taken from that table; D and trimming were inferred from the DNA. The table records about 2 million clones, approximately 94% of them present only once. The CDR3 runs 16 residues. With 5 bases clipped from V and 2 bases from J, the junction kept 12 bases outside the gene matches. In germline, CDR1 is SGDLS, CDR2 YYNGEE. As concerns this clone: Its matching antigen is unknown.

V gene TRBV9 combines with J gene TRBJ2-7; 8 nucleotides align to TRBD2. The sample was naive CD8+ T cells sorted from blood. This TCR was recovered from a man aged 18 to 30 in good health. CDR3 nucleotides: TGTGCCAGCAGTTCCCCCGGGGGGGCCACGGCCTACGAGCAGTACTTC. Translated, it gives CASSSPGGATAYEQYF. Together with reference TRBV9 and TRBJ2-7, the CDR3 gives the full variable domain: DSGVTQTPKHLITATGQRVTLRCSPRSGDLSVYWYQQSLDQGLQFLIQYYNGEERAKGNILERFSAQQFPDLHSELNLSSLELGDSALYFCASSSPGGATAYEQYFGPGTRLTVT.